This T cell receptor beta chain was found in a study of blood T cell repertoires in COVID-19. Per the authors' pipeline: From reference gene primer amplification, estimates of nucleated cell counts were derived. Generated by immunoSEQ multiplex PCR, the TCRdb table keeps only in-frame clones and is missing some. V and J calls and clone size are as listed in that table; D and trimming were resolved from the DNA. The sample consists of 240,000 or so clones, about four fifths of them appearing once. The germline CDR1 and CDR2 sequences are MNHNY and SVGAGI (reference sequence). The V end lost 8 bases, the J end lost 8 bases, and 6 bases lay between the germline ends. The CDR3 extends over 9 amino acids.

This chain connects TRBV6-6 to TRBJ1-2, with D unresolved. The origin of this receptor is a woman older than 75 with COVID-19, enrolled during active disease. Source material: peripheral blood. The CDR3, as DNA: TGTGCCAGCTCAGAAGGCTACACCTTC. Translation: CASSEGYTF.